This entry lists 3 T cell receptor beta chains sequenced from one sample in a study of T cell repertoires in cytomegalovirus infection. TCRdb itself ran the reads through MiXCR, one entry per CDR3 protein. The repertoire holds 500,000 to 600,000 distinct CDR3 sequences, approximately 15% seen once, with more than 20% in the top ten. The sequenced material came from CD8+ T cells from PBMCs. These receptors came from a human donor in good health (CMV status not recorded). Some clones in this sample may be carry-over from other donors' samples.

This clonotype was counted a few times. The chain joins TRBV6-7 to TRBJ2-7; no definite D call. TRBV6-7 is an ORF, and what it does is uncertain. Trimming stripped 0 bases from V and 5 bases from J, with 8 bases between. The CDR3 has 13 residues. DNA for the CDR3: TGTGCCAGCAGTTACTCGGAGTCCCACGAGCAGTACTTC. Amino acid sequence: CASSYSESHEQYF.

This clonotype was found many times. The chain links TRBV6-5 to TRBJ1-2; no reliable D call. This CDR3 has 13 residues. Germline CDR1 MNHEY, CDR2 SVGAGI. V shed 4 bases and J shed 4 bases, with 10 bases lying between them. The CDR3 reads CASSSGPPYGYTF. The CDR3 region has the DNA TGTGCCAGCAGTTCCGGGCCCCCCTATGGCTACACCTTC.

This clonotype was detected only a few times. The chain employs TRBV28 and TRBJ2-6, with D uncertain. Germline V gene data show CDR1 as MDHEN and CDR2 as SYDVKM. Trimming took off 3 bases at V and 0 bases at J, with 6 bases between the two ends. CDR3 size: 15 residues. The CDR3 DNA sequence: TGTGCCAGCAGTTTTATGGACTCTGGGGCCAACGTCCTGACTTTC. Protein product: CASSFMDSGANVLTF. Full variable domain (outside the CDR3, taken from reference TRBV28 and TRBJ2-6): DVKVTQSSRYLVKRTGEKVFLECVQDMDHENMFWYRQDPGLGLRLIYFSYDVKMKEKGDIPEGYSVSREKKERFSLILESASTNQTSMYLCASSFMDSGANVLTFGAGSRLTVL.